The source of this T cell receptor beta chain is a study of T cell responses to AZD1222 COVID-19 vaccine. V trimming: 0 bases; J trimming: 4 bases; junction bases outside the gene matches: 0. Germline-derived CDR1 and CDR2 are MNHEY and SVGAGI. CDR3 size: 14 residues. Second-dose intervals of approximately 4 or approximately 12 weeks were pooled. This clone was seen more than once but under ten times. The antigen remains undetermined. The table came from immunoSEQ multiplex PCR; TCRdb's copy has only in-frame clones and leaves some out. The repertoire includes 120,000 to 150,000 clones, approximately 90% of them detected once, and more than 3% sits in the top ten. Whole-study findings and limits: The study reported that nearly half of spike-specific TCRs target unmutated variant regions. Only 6 or 7 individuals given AZD1222 were seropositive at baseline. Possibly, clonal diversity was underestimated; donors were largely white British and included more females.

Here the sequenced sample was peripheral blood, taken 28 days after the second AZD1222 dose. The receptor was derived from an adult who received the AZD1222 COVID-19 vaccine. V is TRBV6-5 and J is TRBJ2-3; 8 bases are a match to TRBD1. The CDR3 DNA follows: TGTGCCAGCAGTTACTCGACAGGGGCAGATACGCAGTATTTT. Protein product: CASSYSTGADTQYF.